This T cell receptor (beta chain) was recorded in a study of memory CD4+ T cells and cytomegalovirus serostatus. Study-wide context: Healthy Belgian adult donors included nine or ten CMV-positive and some 24 CMV-negative people.

V gave up 10 bases and J gave up 0 bases; unmatched junction bases: 9. The CDR3 is 14 residues long. Germline CDR1 and CDR2: MNHNS and SASEGT. The assay was immunoSEQ multiplex PCR, and TCRdb's table has in-frame clones only and misses some. The sample includes some 65,000 clones, roughly 75% of them seen just once. The sort gate was single viable CD3+CD4+CD8-CD45RO+ cells for memory CD4+ T cells. Donors' CMV status reflects serum IgG against pp150, pp28, p38, p52. This clone is a singleton in its sample. Sequencing input: memory CD4+ T cells from blood. V usage is TRBV6-1 and J usage is TRBJ2-7; 7 nucleotides line up with TRBD2. This clonotype originated in an adult in good health and CMV-seronegative. Some clones in this sample may be carry-over from other donors' samples. The CDR3 here is CATQVAGLSYEQYF. The CDR3 nucleotides are TGTGCCACCCAGGTAGCGGGTCTCTCCTACGAGCAGTACTTC.